This T cell receptor (beta chain) comes out of a study of shared clonotypes between healthy human individuals. Generated by immunoSEQ multiplex PCR, the TCRdb table keeps only in-frame clones and is missing some. The sample includes roughly 1 million clones, 78% seen only once; the top ten take 0.52%. Donors had no recently reported acute infections or vaccinations and were HIV-negative. Among the donors, all were Caucasian adults who lived in Nashville, Tennessee. Investigators divided CD4+ cells into CD45RA+ naive and CD45RA-negative memory subsets. The CDR3 spans 17 residues. Germline CDR1 SGHAT, CDR2 FQNNGV. Trimming cost V 6 bases and J 1 base; bases outside gene matches: 11.

This receptor was obtained from a man aged 18 to 29 in good health. Some clones in this sample may be carry-over from other donors' samples. Sequenced: memory CD4+ T cells from PBMCs. As to subset: CD45RA-negative fraction. This chain connects TRBV11-2 to TRBJ2-7; TRBD2 matches at 11 bases. This CDR3 reads CASRSRLAGGASYEQYF. In DNA, the CDR3 is TGTGCCAGCAGATCGAGGCTAGCGGGAGGTGCGTCCTACGAGCAGTACTTC.